The clone carrying this T cell receptor (beta chain) was observed a few times. Its specificity is not known. TCRdb analysed the 5' RACE reads with MiXCR anew, one entry per CDR3 protein. The sample contains about 300,000 distinct CDR3 sequences, about 6.6% of which appear only once. Germline CDR1 is MGHRA and CDR2 is YSYEKL. Trimming at V came to 6 bases and at J to 1 base, leaving 5 bases not matched to a gene. The CDR3 extends over 15 amino acids. The source of the sample is a study of T cells after yellow fever vaccination. Points from the study as a whole: Just a small share of clonotypes turned up in the CD4 compartment as well as the CD8 compartment. The secondary T-cell response peaked on day 5, not day 15, but was weaker.

The input for sequencing was PBMCs, taken roughly 46 days after the first yellow fever vaccination. The source of this sequence is a man aged 18 to 30 who received the YFV17D yellow fever vaccine. The chain is built from TRBV4-1 and TRBJ1-5, with 8 bases that match TRBD1. CDR3 DNA sequence: TGCGCCAGCAGACAGGGGGTTAGGAGCAATCAGCCCCAGCATTTT. Its protein product is CASRQGVRSNQPQHF.